This TCR beta chain originates from a study of PD-1 blockade in classical Hodgkin lymphoma. The assay was immunoSEQ multiplex PCR, and TCRdb's table has in-frame clones only and misses some. The sample lists tens of thousands of clones, 88% occurring once. Time point of the sample: newly diagnosed, previously untreated cHL patient sample. CD4+ T cells were purified from thawed PBMCs by magnetic negative selection. The sample consisted of CD4+ T cells from blood. This receptor was obtained from a human donor with classical Hodgkin lymphoma.

This chain's CDR3 is CSVGSGTGQPQHF. The CDR3 DNA reads as TGCAGCGTTGGATCAGGGACGGGTCAGCCCCAGCATTTT. The chain joins TRBV29-1 to TRBJ1-5; the D gene is possibly TRBD1 (5 bases). Trimming shortened V by 4 bases and J by 6 bases, and 13 bases separated the two germline ends. The CDR3 is made up of 13 amino acids. Germline CDR1 reads SQVTM; CDR2 reads ANQGSEA.